This T cell receptor beta chain originates from a study of spatial heterogeneity in lung cancer. Study-level results: Tumor mutation counts were tracked by expanded intratumoral alpha and beta TCR counts.

Each CDR3 protein is one row after TCRdb ran MiXCR on the 5' RACE reads. The sample consists of more than 5,500 distinct CDR3 sequences, around 4.8% of them appearing once. In germline, CDR1 is MDHEN, CDR2 SYDVKM. Unmatched junction bases numbered 9, after V lost 1 base and J lost 8 bases. There are 16 residues in the CDR3. Many counts were recorded for this clonotype. The target antigen is unknown. Time point denoted: sample taken at primary tumor resection. This clonotype was obtained from a male donor with early-stage non-small cell lung cancer. This rearrangement joins TRBV28 to TRBJ2-1; 9 nucleotides line up with TRBD1. This material consisted of lung tumor tissue, taken at surgery. The CDR3, as DNA: TGTGCCAGCAGTTTATTTGGGAGACAGGGGGTTGATGAGCAGTTCTTC. Amino acids: CASSLFGRQGVDEQFF. Together with reference TRBV28 and TRBJ2-1, the CDR3 gives the full variable domain: DVKVTQSSRYLVKRTGEKVFLECVQDMDHENMFWYRQDPGLGLRLIYFSYDVKMKEKGDIPEGYSVSREKKERFSLILESASTNQTSMYLCASSLFGRQGVDEQFFGPGTRLTVL.